This is a list of T cell receptor beta chains from one sample in a study of T cell repertoires in cytomegalovirus infection. TCRdb re-called the reads with MiXCR, one entry per CDR3 protein. The sample lists over 450,000 distinct CDR3 sequences, over 9% occurring once. Sequencing was performed on PBMCs. These receptors all come from a human donor in good health (CMV status not recorded). Some clones in this sample may be carry-over from other donors' samples. Each CDR3 is given with its conserved first and last residue. The order of the fields is D gene, clone size, J gene, V gene, CDR3 DNA, CDR3 protein. D genes are given only for firm matches. Size is omitted from some rows. Given values are once, few, many or a class for expanded clones.

TRBD1 | . | TRBJ2-5 | TRBV20-1 | TGCAGTGCTAGACCGGGACAGGGGCAAGAGACCCAGTACTTC | CSARPGQGQETQYF
. | . | TRBJ1-4 | TRBV13 | TGTGCCAGCAGCTTAGGCCCCCCCGCAACTAATGAAAAACTGTTTTTT | CASSLGPPATNEKLFF
. | many | TRBJ1-1 | TRBV19 | TGTGCCAGCAAGACAGGACAGTTCCTGAACACTGAAGCTTTCTTT | CASKTGQFLNTEAFF
. | many | TRBJ1-3 | TRBV12-3/TRBV12-4 | TGTGCCAGCAGTTTACCTTACTCTGGAAACACCATATATTTT | CASSLPYSGNTIYF
. | many | TRBJ1-1 | TRBV7-9 | TGTGCCAGCAGTCTAGACAGGACAATTAACACTGAAGCTTTCTTT | CASSLDRTINTEAFF
TRBD2 | . | TRBJ2-5 | TRBV12-5 | TGTGCTAGTGCCATCCTAGCGGGGGAGACCCAGTACTTC | CASAILAGETQYF
TRBD1 | few | TRBJ2-2 | TRBV7-9 | TGTGCCAGCAGCCCCCAGGGGGCTCACACCGGGGAGCTGTTTTTT | CASSPQGAHTGELFF
. | many | TRBJ1-3 | TRBV6-5 | TGTGCCAGCAGTTACTCGAGGAGCTCTGGAAACACCATATATTTT | CASSYSRSSGNTIYF
TRBD2 | . | TRBJ2-3 | TRBV11-2 | TGTGCCAGCAGCTTAGCGTGGGCTAGCGGGGTCCGGACAGATACGCAGTATTTT | CASSLAWASGVRTDTQYF
. | many | TRBJ2-2 | TRBV12-3/TRBV12-4 | TGTGCCAGCAGCAGGATTGGAGGGACCACCGGGGAGCTGTTTTTT | CASSRIGGTTGELFF